The TCR beta chain under discussion was sequenced for a study of blood T cell repertoires in COVID-19. Study context: Acute and convalescent COVID-19 samples came from the United States, Italy and Spain. PBMCs, B-cell-depleted T cells, or T cells were the source of the cDNA or gDNA that made up the material.

As processed by the authors: Estimates of nucleated cell counts were drawn from the amplification of reference gene primers. The data were produced by immunoSEQ multiplex PCR, yet TCRdb's version contains in-frame clones alone and is incomplete. V and J calls and clone size come straight from that table; D and trimming were deduced from the DNA. The table lists about 310,000 clones, around 87% of them singletons. This CDR3 region has 15 residues. The germline V and J ends were trimmed by 1 base and 7 bases, with 17 bases remaining between them. Germline loops: CDR1 SGHTA, CDR2 FQGNSA. This clonotype was sampled from a man aged 45-65 years with active or convalescent COVID-19. The rearrangement links TRBV7-2 to TRBJ2-7, with D perhaps TRBD2 (7 bases). Sequencing was done on a sample of peripheral blood. CDR3: CASSLVQGGPGEQYF. The CDR3 DNA is TGTGCCAGCAGCTTAGTACAGGGAGGGCCGGGGGAGCAGTACTTC. The full variable domain, in which reference TRBV7-2 and TRBJ2-7 provide the parts outside the CDR3, is GAGVSQSPSNKVTEKGKDVELRCDPISGHTALYWYRQSLGQGLEFLIYFQGNSAPDKSGLPSDRFSAERTGGSVSTLTIQRTQQEDSAVYLCASSLVQGGPGEQYFGPGTRLTVT.